One sample yielded the 25 T cell receptor beta chains listed below, sequenced in a study of shared clonotypes between healthy human individuals. TCRdb's copy holds only in-frame clones and misses some; the assay was immunoSEQ multiplex PCR. The table has over 2 million clones, about 95% seen once. Naive-designated CD8 cells lacked CD45RO, were positively enriched for CCR7, and omitted terminally differentiated effector memory CD45RA+ cells. Sequenced input: naive CD8+ T cells sorted from blood. The receptor set was obtained from a man aged 18 to 29 in good health.

As concerns this clone: This sample includes further DNA sequences coding for the same CDR3. This chain uses TRBV7-9 with TRBJ2-7, with no clear D. V dropped 0 bases and J dropped 1 base, with 4 bases sitting between them. Germline CDR1 is SEHNR and CDR2 is FQNEAQ (reference sequence). The CDR3 spans 13 residues. CDR3 sequence: CASSLAWSYEQYF. DNA for the CDR3: TGTGCCAGCAGCTTAGCGTGGTCCTACGAGCAGTACTTC.

V and J are TRBV6-5 and TRBJ1-2; a possible D gene is TRBD1 (5 bases). The CDR3 consists of 14 residues. Trimming took off 6 bases at V and 5 bases at J, with 16 bases between the two ends. The germline V gene has CDR1 MNHEY and CDR2 SVGAGI. The CDR3 spells CASSLKQDPYGYTF. In nucleotides, the CDR3 is TGTGCCAGCAGCCTAAAACAGGACCCATATGGCTACACCTTC.

The chain joins TRBV19 to TRBJ1-2, with D hard to call. The germline V gene has CDR1 LNHDA and CDR2 SQIVND (reference sequence). V was pared by 1 base and J by 0 bases, with 18 bases between. This CDR3 contains 18 residues. The chain's CDR3 is CASSIGPYLTDTNYGYTF. CDR3 bases: TGTGCCAGTAGTATAGGACCTTATTTAACAGATACTAACTATGGCTACACCTTC. Based on the CDR3 plus reference TRBV19 and TRBJ1-2, the full variable domain is DGGITQSPKYLFRKEGQNVTLSCEQNLNHDAMYWYRQDPGQGLRLIYYSQIVNDFQKGDIAEGYSVSREKKESFPLTVTSAQKNPTAFYLCASSIGPYLTDTNYGYTFGSGTRLTVV.

The rearrangement links TRBV11-2 to TRBJ2-1; TRBD2 is a possible D gene (5 bases). There are 13 residues in the CDR3. Germline CDR1 reads SGHAT; CDR2 reads FQNNGV. The ends were cut back, 10 bases at V and 9 bases at J, with 19 bases in the middle. Here the CDR3 DNA reads TGTGCCATTTCTGAGGGTCCCCTCGGTGAGCAGTTCTTC. Encoded protein: CAISEGPLGEQFF.

The chain employs TRBV7-6 and TRBJ2-3; D perhaps matches TRBD1 (6 bases). The germline CDR1 and CDR2 sequences are SGHVS and FNYEAQ. There are 15 residues in the CDR3. Trimming stripped 5 bases from V and 4 bases from J, with 16 bases between. This CDR3 reads CASSKWTEEADTQYF. Written as DNA, the CDR3 is TGTGCCAGCAGCAAGTGGACAGAGGAGGCAGATACGCAGTATTTT.

This chain uses TRBV10-1 with TRBJ2-1; D not resolved. The ends were cut back, 0 bases at V and 1 base at J, with 10 bases in the middle. Germline values: CDR1 WNHNN, CDR2 SYGVQD (reference sequence). The CDR3 is made up of 16 amino acids. CDR3 region: CASSESTEVSYNEQFF. In nucleotides, the CDR3 is TGCGCCAGCAGTGAGTCCACAGAAGTATCCTACAATGAGCAGTTCTTC.

This clone was found once. This rearrangement joins TRBV7-9 to TRBJ2-7; a weak D match, TRBD1 (5 bases). The CDR3 covers 14 residues. With 5 bases removed from V and 4 bases from J, the gap between germline ends came to 15 bases. The germline V gene encodes CDR1 SEHNR and CDR2 FQNEAQ (reference sequence). The CDR3 sequence: CASSLDRTMYEQYF. The CDR3 nucleotides read TGTGCCAGCAGCCTCGACAGAACAATGTACGAGCAGTACTTC. Complete variable domain (other parts from reference TRBV7-9 and TRBJ2-7): DTGVSQNPRHKITKRGQNVTFRCDPISEHNRLYWYRQTLGQGPEFLTYFQNEAQLEKSRLLSDRFSAERPKGSFSTLEIQRTEQGDSAMYLCASSLDRTMYEQYFGPGTRLTVT.

The V and J genes are TRBV6-1 and TRBJ2-7; TRBD2 matches 7 bases. The CDR3 length is 16 residues. Germline CDR1 reads MNHNS; CDR2 reads SASEGT. Trimming took 2 bases from V and 2 from J; bases not matched to a gene: 9. The chain's CDR3 is CASSEWGGSTTYEQYF. In nucleotides, the CDR3 is TGTGCCAGCAGTGAATGGGGCGGGAGTACCACCTACGAGCAGTACTTC.

The chain uses TRBV7-2 and TRBJ2-1; D gene unclear. Trimming stripped 4 bases from V and 1 base from J, with 5 bases between. This CDR3 contains 13 residues. Looked up from germline, CDR1 is SGHTA and CDR2 is FQGNSA. The CDR3, as DNA: TGTGCCAGCAGCTCACATTCCTACAATGAGCAGTTCTTC. Its protein product is CASSSHSYNEQFF.

This chain links TRBV27 with TRBJ2-5, with D possibly TRBD1 on 5 matching bases. The CDR3 is made up of 14 amino acids. Trimming shortened V by 3 bases and J by 1 base, and 9 bases separated the two germline ends. From germline, CDR1 is MNHEY and CDR2 SMNVEV (reference sequence). The chain's CDR3 is CASSFMGPQETQYF. CDR3 DNA: TGTGCCAGCAGTTTCATGGGGCCCCAAGAGACCCAGTACTTC.

On this clone: A much larger clone is a single base away; this may be a read error. Other DNA sequences in the same sample also yield this CDR3. This chain uses TRBV5-6 with TRBJ2-7; tentatively, D is TRBD1 (6 bases). The germline V gene encodes CDR1 SGHDT and CDR2 YYEEEE. The CDR3 runs 13 residues. V lost 3 bases and J 0 bases, leaving 7 bases between the germline ends. The CDR3, as DNA: TGTGCCAGCAGCTCGGACAGCTCCTACGAGCAGTACTTC. This gives the protein CASSSDSSYEQYF. The entire variable domain, with the rest obtained from reference TRBV5-6 and TRBJ2-7, is as follows: DAGVTQSPTHLIKTRGQQVTLRCSPKSGHDTVSWYQQALGQGPQFIFQYYEEEERQRGNFPDRFSGHQFPNYSSELNVNALLLGDSALYLCASSSDSSYEQYFGPGTRLTVT.

The chain couples TRBV2 to TRBJ1-5; TRBD1 is a possible D gene (5 bases). The CDR3 contains 17 residues. Trimming took 5 bases from V and 1 from J, leaving 18 bases between them. Germline CDR1 and CDR2: SNHLY and FYNNEI. In DNA, the CDR3 is TGTGCCAGCAGTCTCGTCGGGACGGACCTAAGCAATCAGCCCCAGCATTTT. Its translation: CASSLVGTDLSNQPQHF.

As concerns this clone: The sample carries other DNA sequences with the same CDR3. The V gene is TRBV7-9, the J gene TRBJ2-7; D gene uncertain. The CDR3 is 13 residues long. The V gene's germline CDR1 is SEHNR and CDR2 FQNEAQ (reference sequence). Between the trimmed V and J ends, which lost 5 bases and 1 base, there was a span of 9 bases. CDR3 sequence (DNA): TGTGCCAGCAGCCCAGGTGGGTCCTACGAGCAGTACTTC. It codes for CASSPGGSYEQYF. The complete variable domain, with remaining parts taken from reference TRBV7-9 and TRBJ2-7, reads DTGVSQNPRHKITKRGQNVTFRCDPISEHNRLYWYRQTLGQGPEFLTYFQNEAQLEKSRLLSDRFSAERPKGSFSTLEIQRTEQGDSAMYLCASSPGGSYEQYFGPGTRLTVT.

The chain couples TRBV7-2 to TRBJ2-1, with no clear D. This CDR3 has 16 amino acids. V was trimmed by 1 base and J by 5 bases, leaving 15 bases between them. Germline V lookup: CDR1 SGHTA, CDR2 FQGNSA. For the CDR3, the DNA is TGTGCCAGCAGCTTAGAGGGCCTGATCGGAGACAATGAGCAGTTCTTC. Protein: CASSLEGLIGDNEQFF.

This chain links TRBV19 with TRBJ1-5, with 7 bases matching TRBD1. This CDR3 is 15 amino acids long. V lost 6 bases, J lost 3 bases, and 8 bases stayed unmatched. CDR1 is LNHDA and CDR2 is SQIVND in the germline V gene (reference sequence). CDR3 nucleotides: TGTGCCAGTAGATTGACGACAGGGTACAATCAGCCCCAGCATTTT. This encodes CASRLTTGYNQPQHF.

This chain links TRBV29-1 with TRBJ2-7; 7 bases match TRBD1. V shed 5 bases, J shed 0 bases, and the junction held 4 bases outside the gene matches. CDR1 is SQVTM and CDR2 is ANQGSEA in the germline V gene. The CDR3 is 13 residues long. The CDR3 loop is CSVLDRVSYEQYF. The CDR3 nucleotides are TGCAGCGTTCTTGACAGGGTCTCCTACGAGCAGTACTTC.

This clone appeared a single time. The V and J genes are TRBV18 and TRBJ2-6, with 11 bases fitting TRBD1. After removal of 7 bases from V and 2 bases from J, the junction contained 4 bases not matched to a gene. This CDR3 spans 16 amino acids. Germline assignment: CDR1 KGHSH and CDR2 LQKENI. CDR3 DNA: TGTGCCAGCTTAGGACAGGGGGCAGCTGGGGCCAACGTCCTGACTTTC. It codes for CASLGQGAAGANVLTF.

DNA for the CDR3: TGTGCCAGCAGCAGCCCGGACAGAGAGGAGGAGACCCAGTACTTC. Translating gives CASSSPDREEETQYF. The J gene is TRBJ2-5, the V gene TRBV7-9, with D perhaps TRBD1 (6 bases). Trimming took 5 bases from V and 5 from J, leaving 18 bases between them. Germline CDR1 is SEHNR and CDR2 is FQNEAQ (reference sequence). The CDR3 extends over 15 amino acids.

This chain connects TRBV5-8 to TRBJ2-5; D perhaps matches TRBD2 (7 bases). Germline V CDR1 and CDR2: SGHTS, YDEGEE. Trimming removed 4 bases from V and 1 base from J, with 17 bases in between. The CDR3 runs to 16 residues. The CDR3 nucleotides are TGTGCCAGCAGCCCGGGGGGCAGGGAGATCCAAGAGACCCAGTACTTC. This encodes CASSPGGREIQETQYF.

This rearrangement joins TRBV19 to TRBJ2-2; the D gene is possibly TRBD1 (5 bases). The CDR3 totals 14 residues. V dropped 7 bases and J dropped 2 bases, with 11 bases sitting between them. CDR1 is LNHDA and CDR2 is SQIVND in the germline V gene (reference sequence). The CDR3 DNA reads as TGTGCCAGTAAGGACATCCCTAACACCGGGGAGCTGTTTTTT. This codes for CASKDIPNTGELFF.

This clone was detected once. The chain carries TRBV7-9 and TRBJ1-1; D is undetermined. This CDR3 is built from 16 residues. Germline CDR1 is SEHNR and CDR2 is FQNEAQ (reference sequence). V was cut by 5 bases and J by 0 bases, with 16 bases left in between. DNA of the CDR3: TGTGCCAGCAGCCCGCCGGCGTTACTCATGAACACTGAAGCTTTCTTT. Translating gives CASSPPALLMNTEAFF.

The chain couples TRBV25-1 to TRBJ1-4; TRBD1 matches at 9 bases. Germline trimming cut 4 bases from V and 3 bases from J; bases unmatched to any gene: 9. Germline CDR1 is MGHDK and CDR2 is SYGVNS. The CDR3 length is 17 residues. The CDR3 loop is CASSAIQQGASNEKLFF. The CDR3 DNA follows: TGTGCCAGCAGTGCCATTCAACAGGGGGCATCTAATGAAAAACTGTTTTTT.

In regard to this clone: Other nucleotide sequences in the sample specify the same CDR3. The chain is built from TRBV6-5 and TRBJ1-5, with no clear D. The CDR3 extends over 14 amino acids. The germline V gene encodes CDR1 MNHEY and CDR2 SVGAGI. The V end lost 6 bases, the J end lost 1 base, and 10 bases lay between the germline ends. For the CDR3, the DNA is TGTGCCAGCAGCCCTGACGGGAGCAATCAGCCCCAGCATTTT. Translation gives CASSPDGSNQPQHF.

V usage is TRBV7-9 and J usage is TRBJ2-3; D not certain. V gave up 1 base and J gave up 4 bases, with 9 bases separating them. CDR3 size: 14 residues. The germline V gene encodes CDR1 SEHNR and CDR2 FQNEAQ (reference sequence). The CDR3 nucleotides read TGTGCCAGCAGCTTAGTTAACTCCCCAGATACGCAGTATTTT. Translation gives CASSLVNSPDTQYF. Full variable domain (missing parts from reference TRBV7-9 and TRBJ2-3): DTGVSQNPRHKITKRGQNVTFRCDPISEHNRLYWYRQTLGQGPEFLTYFQNEAQLEKSRLLSDRFSAERPKGSFSTLEIQRTEQGDSAMYLCASSLVNSPDTQYFGPGTRLTVL.

The J gene is TRBJ2-5, the V gene TRBV5-1; D not resolved. The V gene lost 1 base and the J gene lost 4 bases, with 5 bases spanning the gap. The germline CDR1 and CDR2 sequences are SGHRS and YFSETQ. The CDR3 runs 12 residues. CDR3 in DNA: TGCGCCAGCAGCTTGATCCCAGAGACCCAGTACTTC. It specifies CASSLIPETQYF.